This T cell receptor beta chain was captured by sequencing in a study of blood T cells in healthy people across ages. Overall study findings and caveats: It was found that TCR beta diversity correlated strongly with the percentage of naive T cells. In the absence of known donor CMV status, changes in expanded clonotypes were possibly confounded. In long-lived donors, naive CD4+ cell counts and diversity exceeded those of aged donors.

Primers used in a second PCR of about 7 to 12 cycles were a sample-barcoded 5' primer and a J-beta primer mix. TCRdb re-derived calls from the 5' RACE reads in MiXCR, one entry per CDR3 protein. This table holds over 1,300,000 distinct CDR3 sequences, roughly 59% found once. A few counts support this clonotype. Its matching antigen is unknown. At least 6 million PBMCs were isolated per sample. The clonotype was recovered from a man aged 18 to 30 in good health. Sequencing used blood.

The CDR3 sequence is CRAPLDPPGGPQHF. CDR3 nucleotide sequence: TGCAGAGCGCCGTTAGACCCCCCGGGGGGGCCCCAGCATTTT. The V and J genes are TRBV29-1 and TRBJ1-5; possible D gene TRBD1, 5 bases. There are 14 residues in the CDR3. Germline V gene data show CDR1 as SQVTM and CDR2 as ANQGSEA.